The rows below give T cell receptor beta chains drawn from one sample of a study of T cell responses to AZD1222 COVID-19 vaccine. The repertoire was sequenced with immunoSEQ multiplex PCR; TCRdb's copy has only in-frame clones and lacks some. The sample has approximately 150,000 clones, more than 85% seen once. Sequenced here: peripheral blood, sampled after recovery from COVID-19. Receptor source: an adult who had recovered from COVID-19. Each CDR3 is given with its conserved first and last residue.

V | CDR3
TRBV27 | CASSHGWAGSYEQYF
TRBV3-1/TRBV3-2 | CASSQIAGGANYNEQFF
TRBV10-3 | CAIRGQGENTEAFF
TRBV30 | CAWSDGPDTQYF
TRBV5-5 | CASSFLLYNEQFF
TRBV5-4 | CASSLGVGLVGPHGYTF
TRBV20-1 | CSAATGYEQYF
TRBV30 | CAWSENYPNQPQHF
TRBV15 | CATRTTGSVGNTIYF
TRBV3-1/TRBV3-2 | CASSQGQAVEQYF
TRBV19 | CASSSFLGQYEQYF
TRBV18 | CASSQSHTGELFF
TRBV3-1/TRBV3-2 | CASSPWTSGDSYEQYF
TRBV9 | CASSVGVQKETQYF
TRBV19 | CASSPGLSTDTQYF
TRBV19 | CASSIRGSSTGELFF
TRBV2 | CASSDRSLNTEAFF
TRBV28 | CASSSPPDTQYF
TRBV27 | CASSFGGYEQYF
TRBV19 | CASSRDLGGETQYF
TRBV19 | CASSNWAQETQYF
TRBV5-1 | CASSRQGARDTEAFF
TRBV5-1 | CASSSAPGLAGPSYEQYF
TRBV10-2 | CACLGAEQETQYF
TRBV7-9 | CASSPPTNYGYTF
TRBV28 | CASSLGTSTDTQYF
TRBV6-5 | CASSYLGTEQFF
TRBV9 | CASSVEPPNEQYF
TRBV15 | CATSRPTGGYQPQHF
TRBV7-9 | CASSFRPSFAQFRGELFF
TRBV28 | CASSSGQGNTEAFF